This T cell receptor beta chain was recovered during a study of blood T cell repertoires in COVID-19 (TCRdb year 2020). General notes on the study: The collaborator samples originated in the United States, Italy and Spain and spanned the acute and convalescent phases of COVID-19. The prospective study material was composed of cDNA or gDNA derived from T cells, B-cell-depleted T cells, or PBMCs. The dataset comprised deeply sampled blood TCRbeta repertoires from subjects exposed to, actively infected with, or recovered from COVID-19. The repertoires were released in a freely available public database intended as a resource for research on the immune response to SARS-CoV-2. The samples were drawn from the first 160 participants of the ongoing ImmuneRACE study and from 950 to 1,500 subjects provided by 6 global collaborators. The sample metadata nearly always contained a de-identified subject ID, COVID-19 status, age in years and sex. Where available, HLA class I and class II types were taken from metadata supplied by the sample provider and were not determined by assay-based typing. Overall study outcomes, separate from this receptor: How much clinical and demographic metadata was included differed by source and by participant, and the metadata was provided uncurated.

A note on this clone: It has no known antigen specificity. Within one base of it there is no much larger clone, and no base qualities were kept.

A distance of 13 bases separates the germline ends of V and J, which lose 0 bases and 1 base respectively. The CDR3 starts with the cysteine, ends with the phenylalanine, and has 16 residues. This entry keeps only the CDR3 DNA: 48 bases, framed from base 1. CDR1 is given as SGDLS and CDR2 as YYNGEE, both from the germline V gene. The immunoSEQ Assay, a bias-controlled multiplex PCR, was used to amplify TCRbeta CDR3 regions from genomic DNA. As for how the authors treated the data: Within the assay, amplification of reference gene primers was used to estimate how many nucleated cells each sample contained. To quantify the absolute abundance of each unique TCRbeta CDR3 rearrangement, sequence reads were collapsed and filtered. For each sample, productive Simpson clonality was calculated as the square root of Simpson's diversity index across productive rearrangements. In its TCRdb copy, this immuneACCESS table keeps in-frame sequences only and misses some clones. Where compared with another copy, unresolved V genes explain less than half of these, and the others have no known cause. V and J calls and clone size are copied from that table; D and trimming were computed from the DNA. The sample table holds approximately 72,000 clones, of which approximately 86% were seen once. The top ten hold over 10% of the sample.

Collaborating institutions collected whole blood in K2EDTA tubes following their own protocols. For TCRbeta analysis, collaborators shipped samples as frozen whole blood, isolated PBMCs, or DNA extracted from either of those sample types. Rearrangement joined TRBV9 to TRBJ1-2; a weak D assignment points to TRBD1 (6 bases agree). The specimen sequenced was peripheral blood. The TCR was taken from a woman in her fifties or sixties with acute or convalescent COVID-19. The nucleotide sequence is TGTGCCAGCAGCGTAGCAGCAGGGGCCAATAACTATGGCTACACCTTC. It is translated as CASSVAAGANNYGYTF.